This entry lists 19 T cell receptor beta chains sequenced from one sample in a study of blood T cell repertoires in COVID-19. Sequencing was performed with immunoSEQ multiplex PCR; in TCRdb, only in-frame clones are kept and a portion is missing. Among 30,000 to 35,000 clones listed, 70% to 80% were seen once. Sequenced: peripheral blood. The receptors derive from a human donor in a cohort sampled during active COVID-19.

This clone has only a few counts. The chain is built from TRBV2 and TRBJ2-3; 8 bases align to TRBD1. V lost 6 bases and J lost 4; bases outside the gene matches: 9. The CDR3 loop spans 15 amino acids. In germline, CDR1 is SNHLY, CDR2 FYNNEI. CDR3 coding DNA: TGTGCCAGCAGCAGACAGGGGTCTGGCGCAGATACGCAGTATTTT. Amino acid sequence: CASSRQGSGADTQYF.

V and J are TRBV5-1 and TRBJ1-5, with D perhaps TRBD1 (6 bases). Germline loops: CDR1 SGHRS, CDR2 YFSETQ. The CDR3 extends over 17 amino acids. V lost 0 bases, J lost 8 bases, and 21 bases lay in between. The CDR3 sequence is CASSLGVLGQSREPQHF. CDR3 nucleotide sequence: TGCGCCAGCAGCTTGGGGGTCTTAGGACAGTCTCGGGAGCCCCAGCATTTT.

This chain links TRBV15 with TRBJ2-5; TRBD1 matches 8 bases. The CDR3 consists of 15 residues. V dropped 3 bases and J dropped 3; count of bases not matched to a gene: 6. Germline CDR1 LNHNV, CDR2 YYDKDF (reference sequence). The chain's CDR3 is CATSRDRVLEETQYF. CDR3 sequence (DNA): TGTGCCACCAGCAGGGACAGGGTATTAGAAGAGACCCAGTACTTC.

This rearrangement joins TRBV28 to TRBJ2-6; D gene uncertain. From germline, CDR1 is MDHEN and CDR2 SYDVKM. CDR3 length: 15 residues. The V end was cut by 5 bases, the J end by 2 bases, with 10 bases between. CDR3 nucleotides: TGTGCCAGCAGTCCCCAACTCGCTGGGGCCAACGTCCTGACTTTC. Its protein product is CASSPQLAGANVLTF. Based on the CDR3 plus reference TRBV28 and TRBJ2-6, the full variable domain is DVKVTQSSRYLVKRTGEKVFLECVQDMDHENMFWYRQDPGLGLRLIYFSYDVKMKEKGDIPEGYSVSREKKERFSLILESASTNQTSMYLCASSPQLAGANVLTFGAGSRLTVL.

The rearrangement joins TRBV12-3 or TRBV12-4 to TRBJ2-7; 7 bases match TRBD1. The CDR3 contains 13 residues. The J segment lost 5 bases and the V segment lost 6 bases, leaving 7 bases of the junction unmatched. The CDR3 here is CASSFTGADEQYF. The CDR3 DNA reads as TGTGCCAGCAGCTTTACAGGGGCGGACGAGCAGTACTTC.

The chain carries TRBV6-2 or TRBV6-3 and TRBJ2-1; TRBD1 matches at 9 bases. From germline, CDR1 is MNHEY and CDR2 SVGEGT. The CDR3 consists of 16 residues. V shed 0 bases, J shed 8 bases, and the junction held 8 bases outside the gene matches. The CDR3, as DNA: TGTGCCAGCAGTTACTCCTCCGGGACAGGGACACATGAGCAGTTCTTC. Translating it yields CASSYSSGTGTHEQFF.

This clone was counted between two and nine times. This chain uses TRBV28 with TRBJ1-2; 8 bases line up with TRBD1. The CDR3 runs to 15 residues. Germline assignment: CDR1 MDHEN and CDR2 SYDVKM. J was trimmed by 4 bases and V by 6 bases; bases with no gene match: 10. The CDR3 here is CASRVPSGQAYGYTF. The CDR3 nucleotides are TGTGCCAGCAGGGTCCCCTCGGGACAGGCCTATGGCTACACCTTC.

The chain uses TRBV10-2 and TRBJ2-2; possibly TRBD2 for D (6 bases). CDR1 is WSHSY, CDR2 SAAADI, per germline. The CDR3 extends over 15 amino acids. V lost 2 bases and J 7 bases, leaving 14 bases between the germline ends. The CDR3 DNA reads TGCGCCAGCAGTGAGGAAGGGAGGAGGGGCGGGGAGCTGTTTTTT. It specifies CASSEEGRRGGELFF.

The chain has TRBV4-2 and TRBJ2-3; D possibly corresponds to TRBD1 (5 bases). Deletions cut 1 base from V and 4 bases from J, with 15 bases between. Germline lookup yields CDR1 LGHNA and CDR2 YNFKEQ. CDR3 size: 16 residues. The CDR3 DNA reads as TGTGCCAGCAGCCAAGTTGAAGGGCAGGGCTCAGATACGCAGTATTTT. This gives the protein CASSQVEGQGSDTQYF.

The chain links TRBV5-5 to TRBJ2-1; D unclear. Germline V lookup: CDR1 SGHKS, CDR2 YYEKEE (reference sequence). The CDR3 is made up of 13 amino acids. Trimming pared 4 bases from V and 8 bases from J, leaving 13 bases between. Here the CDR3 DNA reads TGTGCCAGCAGCCTCCGGGTACACTATGAGCAGTTCTTC. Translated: CASSLRVHYEQFF.

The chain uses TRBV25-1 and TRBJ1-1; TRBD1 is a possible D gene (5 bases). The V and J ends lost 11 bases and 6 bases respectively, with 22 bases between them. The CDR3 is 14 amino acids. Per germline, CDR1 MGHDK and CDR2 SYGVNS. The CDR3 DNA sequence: TGTGCCTCACGCGGGGAGGGGTTCCTATCTGAAGCTTTCTTT. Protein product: CASRGEGFLSEAFF. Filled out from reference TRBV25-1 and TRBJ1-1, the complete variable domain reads EADIYQTPRYLVIGTGKKITLECSQTMGHDKMYWYQQDPGMELHLIHYSYGVNSTEKGDLSSESTVSRIRTEHFPLTLESARPSHTSQYLCASRGEGFLSEAFFGQGTRLTVV.

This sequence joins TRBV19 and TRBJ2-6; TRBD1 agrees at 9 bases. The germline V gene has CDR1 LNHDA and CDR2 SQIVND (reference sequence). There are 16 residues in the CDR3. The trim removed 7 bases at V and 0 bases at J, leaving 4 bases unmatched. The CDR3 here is CASKGTGPSGANVLTF. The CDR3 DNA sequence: TGTGCCAGTAAGGGGACAGGGCCCTCTGGGGCCAACGTCCTGACTTTC.

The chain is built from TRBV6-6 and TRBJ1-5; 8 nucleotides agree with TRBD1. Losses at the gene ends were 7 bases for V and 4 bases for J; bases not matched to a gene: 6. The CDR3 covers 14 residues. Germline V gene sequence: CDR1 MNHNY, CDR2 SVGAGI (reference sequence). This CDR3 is CASTRQGKNQPQHF. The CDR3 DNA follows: TGTGCCAGCACTCGACAGGGGAAAAATCAGCCCCAGCATTTT.

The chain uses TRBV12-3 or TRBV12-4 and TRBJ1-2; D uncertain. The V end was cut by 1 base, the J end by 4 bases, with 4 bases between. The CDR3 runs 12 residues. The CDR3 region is CASSLDSYGYTF. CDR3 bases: TGTGCCAGCAGTTTAGACAGCTATGGCTACACCTTC.

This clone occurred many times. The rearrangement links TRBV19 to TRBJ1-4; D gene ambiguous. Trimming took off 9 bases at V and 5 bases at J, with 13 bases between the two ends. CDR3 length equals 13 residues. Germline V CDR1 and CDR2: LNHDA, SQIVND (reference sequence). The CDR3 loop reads CASRESRNEKLFF. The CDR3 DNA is TGTGCCAGCCGGGAGTCGAGGAATGAAAAACTGTTTTTT.

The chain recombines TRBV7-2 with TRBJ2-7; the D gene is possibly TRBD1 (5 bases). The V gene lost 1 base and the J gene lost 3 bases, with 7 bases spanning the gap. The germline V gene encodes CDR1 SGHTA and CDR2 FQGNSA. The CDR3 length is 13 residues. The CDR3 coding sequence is TGTGCCAGCAGCTTAGGCAGGGTCTACGAGCAGTACTTC. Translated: CASSLGRVYEQYF.

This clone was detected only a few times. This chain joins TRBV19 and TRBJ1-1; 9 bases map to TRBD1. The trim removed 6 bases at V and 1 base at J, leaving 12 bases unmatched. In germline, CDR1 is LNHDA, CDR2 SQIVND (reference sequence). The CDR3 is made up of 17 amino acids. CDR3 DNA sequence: TGTGCCAGTAGCCTGGACAGGGGCGGGATTAAGAACACTGAAGCTTTCTTT. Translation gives CASSLDRGGIKNTEAFF.

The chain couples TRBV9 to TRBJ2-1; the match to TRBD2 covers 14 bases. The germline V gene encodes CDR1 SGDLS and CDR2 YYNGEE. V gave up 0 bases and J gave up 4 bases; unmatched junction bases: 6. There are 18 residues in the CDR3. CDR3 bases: TGTGCCAGCAGCGTAGGGGGGACTAGCGGGAGTAGTTACAATGAGCAGTTCTTC. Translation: CASSVGGTSGSSYNEQFF. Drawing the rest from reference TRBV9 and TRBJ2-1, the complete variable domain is DSGVTQTPKHLITATGQRVTLRCSPRSGDLSVYWYQQSLDQGLQFLIQYYNGEERAKGNILERFSAQQFPDLHSELNLSSLELGDSALYFCASSVGGTSGSSYNEQFFGPGTRLTVL.

The CDR3 DNA follows: TGTGCCAGCAGCCCCCCTAGCGGGTGGTACAATGAGCAGTTCTTC. Translating gives CASSPPSGWYNEQFF. V is TRBV25-1 and J is TRBJ2-1, with TRBD2 matching over 8 bases. The CDR3 length is 15 residues. CDR1 is MGHDK and CDR2 is SYGVNS in the germline V gene. V dropped 6 bases and J dropped 4; count of bases not matched to a gene: 8.